This T cell receptor beta chain emerged from a study of OX40 agonist ivuxolimab in advanced cancers. Assay: immunoSEQ multiplex PCR; the TCRdb copy retains only in-frame clones and omits some. Of more than 35,000 clones detected, 80% to 90% appear once; the ten largest clones hold around 43%. This TCR was recovered from an adult with an advanced solid tumor such as melanoma, head and neck, liver or kidney cancer. The sequenced sample was CD4+ or CD8+ T cells sorted from blood, obtained in a trial of the OX40 agonist ivuxolimab.

The CDR3 bases are TGTGCCAGCAGTGCCTCGGGGGGAAACACCATATATTTT. The encoded protein is CASSASGGNTIYF. The J gene is TRBJ1-3, the V gene TRBV2; D not certain. The CDR3 is 13 amino acids. Germline V CDR1 and CDR2: SNHLY, FYNNEI. V shed 4 bases and J shed 4 bases, with 8 bases lying between them.